This T cell receptor beta chain derives from a study of post-analysis software for immune sequencing data. Looking at the study overall: Relapsing-remitting, secondary progressive and progressive-relapsing courses of multiple sclerosis were included. Broader study findings: Patients had higher frequencies than controls of a handful of TRBV segments, including TRBV5-6, TRBV5-1 and TRBV20-1.

For this clonotype: The antigen is not known.

Every TCR beta cDNA library bore unique molecular identifiers. From the PCR reads, TCRdb called clonotypes with MiXCR, one entry per CDR3 protein. The sample yields around 400,000 distinct CDR3 sequences, approximately 39% seen once. Trimming took off 4 bases at V and 5 bases at J, with 11 bases between the two ends. This CDR3 has 12 amino acids. Germline V gene data show CDR1 as SQVTM and CDR2 as ANQGSEA. The sample comprised blood. The source is a girl aged 2-15 years with multiple sclerosis. V and J are TRBV29-1 and TRBJ1-2; D remains ambiguous. Here the CDR3 DNA reads TGCAGCGTTGTCGACTCTCATTATGGCTACACCTTC. Protein: CSVVDSHYGYTF.